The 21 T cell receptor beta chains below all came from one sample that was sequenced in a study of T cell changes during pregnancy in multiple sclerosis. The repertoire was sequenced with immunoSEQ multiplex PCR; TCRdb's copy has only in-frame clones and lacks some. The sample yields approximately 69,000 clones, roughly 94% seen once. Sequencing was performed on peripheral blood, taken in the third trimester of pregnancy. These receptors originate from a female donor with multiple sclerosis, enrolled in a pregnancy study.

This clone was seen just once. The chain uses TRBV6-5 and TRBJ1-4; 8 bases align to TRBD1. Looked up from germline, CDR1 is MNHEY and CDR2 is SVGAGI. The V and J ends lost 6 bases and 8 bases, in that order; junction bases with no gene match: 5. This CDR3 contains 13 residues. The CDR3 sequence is CASRLQGEEKLFF. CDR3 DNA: TGTGCCAGCAGGCTACAGGGGGAGGAAAAACTGTTTTTT.

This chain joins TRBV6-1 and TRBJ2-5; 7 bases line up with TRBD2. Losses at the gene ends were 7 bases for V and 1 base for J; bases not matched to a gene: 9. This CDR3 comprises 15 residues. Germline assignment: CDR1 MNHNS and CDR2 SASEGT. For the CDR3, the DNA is TGTGCCAGCACCTTAGTGGGGGGGGGCCAAGAGACCCAGTACTTC. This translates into CASTLVGGGQETQYF.

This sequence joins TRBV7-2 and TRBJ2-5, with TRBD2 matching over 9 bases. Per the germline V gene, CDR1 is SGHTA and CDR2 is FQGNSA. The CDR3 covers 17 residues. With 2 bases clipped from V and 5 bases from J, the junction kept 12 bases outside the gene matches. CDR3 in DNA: TGTGCCAGCAGCTTATTCCCGGGAGGACTAGCGTGGGAGACCCAGTACTTC. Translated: CASSLFPGGLAWETQYF. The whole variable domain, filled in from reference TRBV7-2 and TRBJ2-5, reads GAGVSQSPSNKVTEKGKDVELRCDPISGHTALYWYRQSLGQGLEFLIYFQGNSAPDKSGLPSDRFSAERTGGSVSTLTIQRTQQEDSAVYLCASSLFPGGLAWETQYFGPGTRLLVL.

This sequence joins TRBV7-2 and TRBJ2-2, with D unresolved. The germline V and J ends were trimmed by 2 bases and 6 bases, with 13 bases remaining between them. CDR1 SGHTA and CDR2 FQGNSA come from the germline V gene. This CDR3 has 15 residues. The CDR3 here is CASSLNPPAAGELFF. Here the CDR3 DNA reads TGTGCCAGCAGCTTAAACCCCCCGGCGGCCGGGGAGCTGTTTTTT.

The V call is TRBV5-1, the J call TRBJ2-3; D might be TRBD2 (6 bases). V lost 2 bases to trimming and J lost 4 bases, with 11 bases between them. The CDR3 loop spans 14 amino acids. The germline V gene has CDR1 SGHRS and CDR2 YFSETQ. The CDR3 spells CASSLGGFPDTQYF. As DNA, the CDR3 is TGCGCCAGCAGCTTAGGAGGGTTCCCAGATACGCAGTATTTT.

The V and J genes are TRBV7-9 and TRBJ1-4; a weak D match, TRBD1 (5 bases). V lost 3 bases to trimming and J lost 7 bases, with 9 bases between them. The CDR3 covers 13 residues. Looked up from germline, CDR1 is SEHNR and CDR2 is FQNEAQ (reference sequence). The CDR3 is CASSFGGAEKLFF. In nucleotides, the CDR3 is TGTGCCAGCAGCTTCGGGGGAGCTGAAAAACTGTTTTTT.

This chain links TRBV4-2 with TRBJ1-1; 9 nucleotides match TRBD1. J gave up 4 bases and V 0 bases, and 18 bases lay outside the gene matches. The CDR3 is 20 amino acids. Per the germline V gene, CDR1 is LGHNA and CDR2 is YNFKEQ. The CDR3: CASSQDPQRWGQGRSTEAFF. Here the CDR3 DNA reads TGTGCCAGCAGCCAAGATCCCCAGAGATGGGGACAGGGAAGGAGCACTGAAGCTTTCTTT.

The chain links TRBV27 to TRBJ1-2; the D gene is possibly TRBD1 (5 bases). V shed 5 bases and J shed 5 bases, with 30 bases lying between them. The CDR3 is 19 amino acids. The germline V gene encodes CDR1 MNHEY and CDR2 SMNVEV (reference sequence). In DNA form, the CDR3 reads TGTGCCAGCAGTCCTATATATCTTAGCGGGACCCCAGCCCAATATGGCTACACCTTC. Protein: CASSPIYLSGTPAQYGYTF.

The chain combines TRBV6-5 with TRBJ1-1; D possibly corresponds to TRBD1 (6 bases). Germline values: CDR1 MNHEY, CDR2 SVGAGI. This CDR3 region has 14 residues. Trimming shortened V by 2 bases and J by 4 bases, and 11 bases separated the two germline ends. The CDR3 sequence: CASSYGGRGTEAFF. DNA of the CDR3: TGTGCCAGCAGTTACGGTGGCAGGGGCACTGAAGCTTTCTTT.

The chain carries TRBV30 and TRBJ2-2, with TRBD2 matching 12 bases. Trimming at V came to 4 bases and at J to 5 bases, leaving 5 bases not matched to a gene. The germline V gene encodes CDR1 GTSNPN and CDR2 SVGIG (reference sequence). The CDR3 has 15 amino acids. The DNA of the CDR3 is TGTGCCTGGACGCTAGCGGGGGGGTGGACCGGGGAGCTGTTTTTT. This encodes CAWTLAGGWTGELFF.

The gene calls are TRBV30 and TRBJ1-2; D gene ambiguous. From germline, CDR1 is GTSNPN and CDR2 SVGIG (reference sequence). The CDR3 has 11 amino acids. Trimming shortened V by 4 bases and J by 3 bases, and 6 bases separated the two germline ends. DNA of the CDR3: TGTGCCTGGACGCGGTACTATGGCTACACCTTC. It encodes CAWTRYYGYTF. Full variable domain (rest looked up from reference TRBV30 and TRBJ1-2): SQTIHQWPATLVQPVGSPLSLECTVEGTSNPNLYWYRQAAGRGLQLLFYSVGIGQISSEVPQNLSASRPQDRQFILSSKKLLLSDSGFYLCAWTRYYGYTFGSGTRLTVV.

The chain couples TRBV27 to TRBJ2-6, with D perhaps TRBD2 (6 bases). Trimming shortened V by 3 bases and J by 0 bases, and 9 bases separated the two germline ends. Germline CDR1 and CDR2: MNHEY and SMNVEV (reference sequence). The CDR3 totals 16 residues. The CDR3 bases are TGTGCCAGCAGTTTCGGGGGTGGCTCTGGGGCCAACGTCCTGACTTTC. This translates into CASSFGGGSGANVLTF.

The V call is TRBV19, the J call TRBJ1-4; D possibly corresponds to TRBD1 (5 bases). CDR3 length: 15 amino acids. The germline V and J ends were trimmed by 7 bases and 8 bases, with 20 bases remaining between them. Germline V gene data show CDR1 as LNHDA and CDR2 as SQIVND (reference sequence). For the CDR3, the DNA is TGTGCCAGTATGAGTAGGACCAGGGATCCCGAAAAACTGTTTTTT. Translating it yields CASMSRTRDPEKLFF.

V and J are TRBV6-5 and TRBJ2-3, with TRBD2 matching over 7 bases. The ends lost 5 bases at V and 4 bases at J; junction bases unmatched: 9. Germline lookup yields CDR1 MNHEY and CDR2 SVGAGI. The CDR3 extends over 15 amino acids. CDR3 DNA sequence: TGTGCCAGCAGTCTGACTAGCCAAGGCCCAGATACGCAGTATTTT. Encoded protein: CASSLTSQGPDTQYF.

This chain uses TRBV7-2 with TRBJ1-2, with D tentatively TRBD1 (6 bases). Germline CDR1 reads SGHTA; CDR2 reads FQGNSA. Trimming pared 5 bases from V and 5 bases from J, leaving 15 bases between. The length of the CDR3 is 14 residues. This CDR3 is CASSLRQVSYGYTF. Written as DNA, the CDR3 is TGTGCCAGCAGCCTGAGACAGGTTTCGTATGGCTACACCTTC.

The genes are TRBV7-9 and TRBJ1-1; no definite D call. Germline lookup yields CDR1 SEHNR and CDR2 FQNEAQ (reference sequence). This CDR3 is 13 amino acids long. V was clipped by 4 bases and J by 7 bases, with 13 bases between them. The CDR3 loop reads CASSSREKGEAFF. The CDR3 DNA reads TGTGCCAGCAGCTCCCGGGAAAAGGGTGAAGCTTTCTTT.

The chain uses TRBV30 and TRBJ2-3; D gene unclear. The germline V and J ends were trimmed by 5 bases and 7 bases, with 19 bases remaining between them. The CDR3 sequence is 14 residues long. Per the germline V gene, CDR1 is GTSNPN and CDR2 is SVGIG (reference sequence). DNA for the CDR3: TGTGCCTGGGACTTTGAGGTGGCGGCGAATACGCAGTATTTT. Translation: CAWDFEVAANTQYF.

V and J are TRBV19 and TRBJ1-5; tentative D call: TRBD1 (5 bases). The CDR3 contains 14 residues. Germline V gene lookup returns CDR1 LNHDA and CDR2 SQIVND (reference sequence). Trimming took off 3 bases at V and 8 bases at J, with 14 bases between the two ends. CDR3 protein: CASSIGGVREPQHF. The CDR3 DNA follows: TGTGCCAGTAGTATCGGGGGGGTCCGCGAGCCCCAGCATTTT.

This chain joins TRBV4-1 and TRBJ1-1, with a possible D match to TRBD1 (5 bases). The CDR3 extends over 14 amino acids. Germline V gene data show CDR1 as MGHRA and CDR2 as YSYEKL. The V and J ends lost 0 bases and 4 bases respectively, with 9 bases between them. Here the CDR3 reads CASSQDGRGTEAFF. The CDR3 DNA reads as TGCGCCAGCAGCCAAGATGGAAGGGGCACTGAAGCTTTCTTT.

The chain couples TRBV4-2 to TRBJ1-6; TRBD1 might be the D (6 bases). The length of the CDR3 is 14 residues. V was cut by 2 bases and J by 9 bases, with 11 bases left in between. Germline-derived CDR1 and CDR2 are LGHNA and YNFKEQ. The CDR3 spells CASSQIEGVSPLHF. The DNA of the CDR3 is TGTGCCAGCAGCCAAATCGAGGGGGTTTCACCCCTCCACTTT.

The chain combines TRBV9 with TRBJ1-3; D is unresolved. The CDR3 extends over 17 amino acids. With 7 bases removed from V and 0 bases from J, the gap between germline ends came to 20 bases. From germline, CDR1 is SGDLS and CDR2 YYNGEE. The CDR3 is CASGRGAFGLSGNTIYF. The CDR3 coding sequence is TGTGCCAGCGGGCGGGGAGCCTTTGGGCTCTCTGGAAACACCATATATTTT.